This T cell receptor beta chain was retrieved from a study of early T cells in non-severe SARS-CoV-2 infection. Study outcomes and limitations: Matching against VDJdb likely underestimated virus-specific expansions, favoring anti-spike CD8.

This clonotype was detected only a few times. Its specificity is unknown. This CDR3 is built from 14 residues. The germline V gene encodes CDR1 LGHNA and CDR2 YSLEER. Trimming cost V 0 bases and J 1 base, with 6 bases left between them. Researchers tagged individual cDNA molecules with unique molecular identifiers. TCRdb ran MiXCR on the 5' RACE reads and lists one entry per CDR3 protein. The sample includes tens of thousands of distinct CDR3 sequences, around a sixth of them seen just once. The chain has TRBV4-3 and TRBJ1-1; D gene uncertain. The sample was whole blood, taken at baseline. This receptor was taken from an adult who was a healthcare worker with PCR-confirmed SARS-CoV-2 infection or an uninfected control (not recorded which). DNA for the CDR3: TGCGCCAGCAGCCAAGAGGGTCAGAACACTGAAGCTTTCTTT. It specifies CASSQEGQNTEAFF.